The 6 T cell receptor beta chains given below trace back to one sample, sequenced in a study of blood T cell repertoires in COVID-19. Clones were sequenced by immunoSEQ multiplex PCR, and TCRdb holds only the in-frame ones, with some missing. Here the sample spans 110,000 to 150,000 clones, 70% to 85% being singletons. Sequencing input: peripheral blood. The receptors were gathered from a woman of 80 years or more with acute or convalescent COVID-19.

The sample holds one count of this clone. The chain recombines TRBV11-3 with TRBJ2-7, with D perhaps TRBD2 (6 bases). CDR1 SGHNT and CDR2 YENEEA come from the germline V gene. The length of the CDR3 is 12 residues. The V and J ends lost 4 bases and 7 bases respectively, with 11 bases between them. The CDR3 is CASSSNAGEQYF. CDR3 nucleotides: TGTGCCAGCAGCTCGAATGCGGGAGAGCAGTACTTC.

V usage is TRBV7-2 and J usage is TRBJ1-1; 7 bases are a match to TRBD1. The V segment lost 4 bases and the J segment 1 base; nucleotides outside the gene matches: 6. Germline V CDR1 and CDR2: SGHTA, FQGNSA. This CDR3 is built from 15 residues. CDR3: CASSYQGGGNTEAFF. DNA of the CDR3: TGTGCCAGCAGCTATCAAGGGGGCGGGAACACTGAAGCTTTCTTT. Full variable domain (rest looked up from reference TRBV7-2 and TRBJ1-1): GAGVSQSPSNKVTEKGKDVELRCDPISGHTALYWYRQSLGQGLEFLIYFQGNSAPDKSGLPSDRFSAERTGGSVSTLTIQRTQQEDSAVYLCASSYQGGGNTEAFFGQGTRLTVV.

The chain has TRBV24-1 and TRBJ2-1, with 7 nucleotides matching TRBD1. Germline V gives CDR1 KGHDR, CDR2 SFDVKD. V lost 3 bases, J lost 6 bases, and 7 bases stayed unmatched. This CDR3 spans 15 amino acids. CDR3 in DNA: TGTGCCACCAGTGATCGTCGAGACAGGGCCAATGAGCAGTTCTTC. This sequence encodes CATSDRRDRANEQFF.

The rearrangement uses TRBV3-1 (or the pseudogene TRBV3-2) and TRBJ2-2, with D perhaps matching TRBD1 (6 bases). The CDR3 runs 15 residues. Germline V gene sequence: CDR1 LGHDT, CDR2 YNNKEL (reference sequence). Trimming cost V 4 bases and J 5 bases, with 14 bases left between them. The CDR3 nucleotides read TGTGCCAGCAGCCCGTGGACAGTAACGACCGGGGAGCTGTTTTTT. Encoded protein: CASSPWTVTTGELFF.

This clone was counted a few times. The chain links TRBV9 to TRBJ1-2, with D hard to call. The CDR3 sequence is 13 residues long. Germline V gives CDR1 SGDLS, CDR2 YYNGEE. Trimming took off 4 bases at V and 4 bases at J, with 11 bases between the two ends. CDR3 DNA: TGTGCCAGCAGCCCTGGGAGGGTCTATGGCTACACCTTC. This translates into CASSPGRVYGYTF.

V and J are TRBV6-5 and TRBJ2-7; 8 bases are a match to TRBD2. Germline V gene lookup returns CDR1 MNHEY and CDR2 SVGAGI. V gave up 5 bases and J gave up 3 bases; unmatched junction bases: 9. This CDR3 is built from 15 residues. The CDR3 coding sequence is TGTGCCAGCAGTCCATTCCGGGGGGGAGGCTACGAGCAGTACTTC. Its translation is CASSPFRGGGYEQYF.